This TCR beta chain was obtained from a study of vaccination and CD4 T cells after COVID-19. The Oncomine TCR Beta short-read assay was applied to DNA of cultured CD4+ T cells. Each CDR3 protein is one row after TCRdb ran MiXCR on the PCR reads. Of nearly 20,000 distinct CDR3 sequences listed, 46% were seen once; the top ten hold about 2.9%. In regard to this clonotype: What it binds is unknown.

V lost 6 bases and J 8 bases, leaving 13 bases between the germline ends. Germline lookup yields CDR1 LNHNV and CDR2 YYDKDF (reference sequence). This CDR3 is 13 amino acids long. Treatment here: roughly 10-day PBMC culture with coronavirus spike peptide pools or control peptides (ViraFEST assay). This receptor was obtained from a human donor who had recovered from COVID-19. The chain recombines TRBV15 with TRBJ2-2; D tentatively fits TRBD1 or TRBD2 (5 bases each). This specimen consisted of CD4+ T cells from blood, cultured in vitro, obtained after SARS-CoV-2 vaccination. CDR3 sequence reads: CATSPGPFGELFF. DNA of the CDR3: TGTGCCACCAGTCCGGGACCTTTTGGGGAGCTGTTTTTT.